The rows below give T cell receptor beta chains drawn from one sample of a study of T-cell memory formation after mild COVID-19. TCRdb independently ran MiXCR on the 5' RACE reads; one entry per CDR3 protein. The repertoire consists of 200,000 to 300,000 distinct CDR3 sequences, with over 15% occurring once and the leading ten covering around 20%. The sequenced sample was PBMCs or a T cell subset sorted from them (not recorded which). These receptors were collected from a man younger than 30 who had mild COVID-19 (a few samples of this study predate the infection). Cell type and time point are not known. Both conserved end residues are part of each CDR3. The order of the fields is D gene, V gene, clone size, J gene, CDR3 protein, CDR3 DNA. The D gene is left open where the match is weak. The size field is filled for only some rows; it gives once, few, many or a size class.

NA	TRBV3-1	NA	TRBJ1-3	CASSQDYHRLASGNTIYF	TGTGCCAGCAGCCAAGATTATCATCGTTTAGCCTCTGGAAACACCATATATTTT
TRBD1	TRBV29-1	NA	TRBJ2-7	CSVQQGTNEQYF	TGCAGCGTTCAACAGGGGACGAACGAGCAGTACTTC
TRBD1	TRBV20-1	few	TRBJ2-7	CSAKGQNSYEQYF	TGCAGTGCTAAGGGACAGAACTCCTACGAGCAGTACTTC
NA	TRBV24-1	once	TRBJ1-1	CATSGVGTEAFF	TGTGCCACCAGTGGGGTGGGGACTGAAGCTTTCTTT
TRBD2	TRBV10-2	few	TRBJ2-1	CASSTLAGGPGEQFF	TGCGCCAGCAGTACTCTAGCGGGGGGGCCTGGTGAGCAGTTCTTC
TRBD1	TRBV5-1	many	TRBJ2-1	CASGWTGGSGEQFF	TGCGCCAGCGGATGGACAGGGGGTTCTGGTGAGCAGTTCTTC
TRBD1	TRBV5-1	NA	TRBJ2-3	CASSPFYRGDTQYF	TGCGCCAGCAGCCCCTTCTACAGGGGAGATACGCAGTATTTT
NA	TRBV19	NA	TRBJ2-1	CASSIGHEQFF	TGTGCCAGTAGTATCGGCCATGAGCAGTTCTTC
NA	TRBV29-1	few	TRBJ1-6	CSVGLGRNSPLHF	TGCAGCGTTGGACTGGGGAGGAATTCACCCCTCCACTTT
NA	TRBV5-1	once	TRBJ2-2	CARSLTPQGSTGELFF	TGCGCCAGAAGCTTGACACCCCAGGGGTCCACCGGGGAGCTGTTTTTT
TRBD2	TRBV20-1	NA	TRBJ2-3	CSAPLGTSYGDTQYF	TGCAGTGCTCCCCTCGGGACTAGCTATGGTGATACGCAGTATTTT
NA	TRBV5-1	NA	TRBJ2-7	CASSLGWQSYEQYF	TGCGCCAGCAGCTTGGGATGGCAATCCTACGAGCAGTACTTC
NA	TRBV28	NA	TRBJ2-7	CASSFPRSSYEQYF	TGTGCCAGCAGTTTCCCCAGATCCTCCTACGAGCAGTACTTC
TRBD2	TRBV5-6	NA	TRBJ2-1	CASSLEGRGARFF	TGTGCCAGCAGCTTGGAAGGGCGGGGGGCCCGGTTCTTC
NA	TRBV12-3/TRBV12-4	few	TRBJ1-6	CASTENQGSPLHF	TGTGCCAGCACCGAAAATCAAGGGAGTCCCCTCCACTTT
NA	TRBV20-1	many	TRBJ2-3	CSAPNRDSTDTQYF	TGCAGTGCTCCTAACCGGGACAGCACAGATACGCAGTATTTT
NA	TRBV20-1	NA	TRBJ1-1	CSAKRRGGTEAFF	TGCAGTGCTAAGAGGCGGGGGGGCACTGAAGCTTTCTTT
NA	TRBV11-1	few	TRBJ2-2	CASSSDMGLSTGELFF	TGTGCCAGCAGCTCGGACATGGGCCTCTCAACCGGGGAGCTGTTTTTT
TRBD1	TRBV24-1	few	TRBJ2-1	CATSDPDRGHHNEQFF	TGTGCCACCAGTGATCCGGACAGGGGACACCACAATGAGCAGTTCTTC
NA	TRBV9	few	TRBJ2-1	CASSSLPNEQFF	TGTGCCAGCAGCTCACTCCCCAATGAGCAGTTCTTC
NA	TRBV12-3/TRBV12-4	few	TRBJ1-2	CASSSTSTNYGYTF	TGTGCCAGCAGTTCCACCAGTACTAACTATGGCTACACCTTC
TRBD1	TRBV27	NA	TRBJ1-2	CASSLRQGHGYTF	TGTGCCAGCAGTTTAAGACAGGGCCATGGCTACACCTTC
NA	TRBV9	NA	TRBJ2-3	CASSSSGGTALNTQYF	TGTGCCAGCAGCTCCTCAGGAGGGACAGCCCTCAATACGCAGTATTTT
TRBD1	TRBV5-4	NA	TRBJ1-1	CASRPGTEYMNTEAFF	TGTGCCAGCAGACCCGGGACAGAGTACATGAACACTGAAGCTTTCTTT
NA	TRBV6-1	NA	TRBJ1-5	CASSDGEIRDSQPQHF	TGTGCCAGCAGTGATGGAGAAATTCGGGACTCTCAGCCCCAGCATTTT
NA	TRBV7-3	NA	TRBJ2-5	CASSAGRGETQYF	TGTGCCAGCAGCGCCGGGAGAGGGGAGACCCAGTACTTC
NA	TRBV15	NA	TRBJ1-2	CATSGTPNYGYTF	TGTGCCACCAGCGGGACACCGAACTATGGCTACACCTTC
TRBD1	TRBV10-3	NA	TRBJ2-1	CATGEAGGPFNEQFF	TGTGCCACCGGGGAAGCAGGGGGCCCGTTCAATGAGCAGTTCTTC
NA	TRBV7-3	NA	TRBJ2-3	CASSSTGGPADTQYF	TGTGCCAGCAGCAGTACGGGGGGCCCCGCGGATACGCAGTATTTT
NA	TRBV2	NA	TRBJ2-2	CASRGHSGSNTGELFF	TGTGCCAGCAGGGGTCACAGTGGAAGTAACACCGGGGAGCTGTTTTTT
TRBD1	TRBV6-2/TRBV6-3	NA	TRBJ2-1	CASSNPGQGYNEQFF	TGTGCCAGCAGCAATCCGGGACAGGGCTACAATGAGCAGTTCTTC
NA	TRBV6-5	NA	TRBJ1-2	CASRGTVPQDYGYTF	TGTGCCAGCAGGGGAACAGTGCCCCAAGACTATGGCTACACCTTC
TRBD2	TRBV5-5	few	TRBJ2-3	CASSLLATSPDTQYF	TGTGCCAGCAGCCTACTAGCGACCTCACCAGATACGCAGTATTTT
TRBD2	TRBV4-1	many	TRBJ2-3	CASSQDRVAGATDTQYF	TGCGCCAGCAGCCAAGATAGAGTAGCGGGGGCCACAGATACGCAGTATTTT
NA	TRBV15	few	TRBJ1-4	CATSGFDSLNEKLFF	TGTGCCACCAGCGGGTTTGACAGCCTTAATGAAAAACTGTTTTTT
NA	TRBV12-3/TRBV12-4	few	TRBJ2-7	CASSLWQAEQYF	TGTGCCAGCAGTTTATGGCAAGCCGAGCAGTACTTC
NA	TRBV6-2/TRBV6-3	NA	TRBJ2-5	CASSSPSQTSSETQYF	TGTGCCAGCAGTTCGCCAAGTCAGACTAGTTCGGAGACCCAGTACTTC
NA	TRBV12-5	NA	TRBJ1-1	CASGQENTEAFF	TGTGCTAGTGGTCAGGAGAACACTGAAGCTTTCTTT
TRBD1	TRBV20-1	few	TRBJ2-1	CSAREGQRNEQFF	TGCAGTGCTAGAGAGGGACAGAGAAATGAGCAGTTCTTC
TRBD1	TRBV7-2	NA	TRBJ1-5	CASSADRGPGQPQHF	TGTGCCAGCAGCGCGGACAGGGGGCCTGGTCAGCCCCAGCATTTT
NA	TRBV7-7	NA	TRBJ2-1	CASSPQDGNEQFF	TGTGCCAGCAGCCCCCAGGATGGCAATGAGCAGTTCTTC
NA	TRBV20-1	NA	TRBJ2-5	CSASRSRGGGETQYF	TGCAGTGCTAGTAGATCTAGAGGGGGTGGAGAGACCCAGTACTTC
NA	TRBV7-9	NA	TRBJ2-7	CASSQGGRMGHEQYF	TGTGCCAGCAGCCAGGGGGGCAGGATGGGCCACGAGCAGTACTTC
NA	TRBV7-2	many	TRBJ2-3	CASSGATDTQYF	TGTGCCAGCTCCGGGGCGACAGATACGCAGTATTTT
TRBD1	TRBV6-5	NA	TRBJ1-6	CASRDRVWNSPLHF	TGTGCCAGCAGGGACAGGGTATGGAATTCACCCCTCCACTTT
NA	TRBV12-3/TRBV12-4	NA	TRBJ1-1	CASSFVGGLSEAFF	TGTGCCAGCAGTTTTGTGGGGGGGCTATCTGAAGCTTTCTTT
TRBD1	TRBV4-3	NA	TRBJ1-1	CASSPGDRSMNTEAFF	TGCGCCAGCAGCCCCGGGGACAGGAGCATGAACACTGAAGCTTTCTTT
NA	TRBV7-2	NA	TRBJ1-6	CASSLQGLDSPLHF	TGTGCCAGCAGCTTACAGGGGCTCGATTCACCCCTCCACTTT
TRBD2	TRBV5-1	few	TRBJ2-3	CASSLGLAAADTQYF	TGCGCCAGCAGCTTGGGGCTAGCGGCAGCCGATACGCAGTATTTT
TRBD2	TRBV11-3	NA	TRBJ2-1	CASSGAGDEQFF	TGTGCCTCCAGCGGGGCTGGGGATGAGCAGTTCTTC
TRBD1	TRBV7-3	NA	TRBJ2-2	CASSPTTGRGGELFF	TGTGCCAGCAGCCCGACGACAGGGAGAGGCGGGGAGCTGTTTTTT
TRBD2	TRBV6-4	few	TRBJ2-3	CASKSTSGGDTDTQYF	TGTGCCAGTAAATCGACTAGCGGGGGGGACACAGATACGCAGTATTTT
TRBD2	TRBV2	NA	TRBJ2-1	CASRNPGLADYNEQFF	TGTGCCAGCAGGAACCCCGGACTAGCCGATTACAATGAGCAGTTCTTC
NA	TRBV4-3	many	TRBJ2-5	CASSQGQGYQETQYF	TGCGCCAGCAGCCAAGGGCAGGGCTACCAAGAGACCCAGTACTTC